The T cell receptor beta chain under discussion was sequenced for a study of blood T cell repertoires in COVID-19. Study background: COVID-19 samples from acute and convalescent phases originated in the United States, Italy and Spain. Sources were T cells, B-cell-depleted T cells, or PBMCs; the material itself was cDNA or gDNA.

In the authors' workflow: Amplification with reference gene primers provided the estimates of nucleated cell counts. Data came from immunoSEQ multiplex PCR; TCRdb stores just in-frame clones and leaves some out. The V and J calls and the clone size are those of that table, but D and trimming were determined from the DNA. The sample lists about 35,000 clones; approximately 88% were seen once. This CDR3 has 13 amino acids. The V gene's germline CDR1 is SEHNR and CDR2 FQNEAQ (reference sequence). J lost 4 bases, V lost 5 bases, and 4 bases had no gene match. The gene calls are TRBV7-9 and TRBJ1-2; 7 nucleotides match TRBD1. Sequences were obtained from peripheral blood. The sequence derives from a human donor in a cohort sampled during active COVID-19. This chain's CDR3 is CASSTDRAYGYTF. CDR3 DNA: TGTGCCAGCAGCACCGACAGGGCCTATGGCTACACCTTC.